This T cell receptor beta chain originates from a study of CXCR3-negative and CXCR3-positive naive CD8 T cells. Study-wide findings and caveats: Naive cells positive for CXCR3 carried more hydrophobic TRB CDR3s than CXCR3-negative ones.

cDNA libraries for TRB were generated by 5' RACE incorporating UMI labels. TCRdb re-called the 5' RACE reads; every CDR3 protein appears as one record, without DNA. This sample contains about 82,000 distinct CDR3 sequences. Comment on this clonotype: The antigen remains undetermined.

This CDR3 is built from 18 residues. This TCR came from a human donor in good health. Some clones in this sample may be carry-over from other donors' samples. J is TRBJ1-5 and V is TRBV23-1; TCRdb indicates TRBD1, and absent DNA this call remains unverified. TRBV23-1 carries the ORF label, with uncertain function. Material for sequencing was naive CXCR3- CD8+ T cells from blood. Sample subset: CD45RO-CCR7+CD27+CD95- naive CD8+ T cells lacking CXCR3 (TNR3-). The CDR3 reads CASSRGTGEDSRNQPQHF.